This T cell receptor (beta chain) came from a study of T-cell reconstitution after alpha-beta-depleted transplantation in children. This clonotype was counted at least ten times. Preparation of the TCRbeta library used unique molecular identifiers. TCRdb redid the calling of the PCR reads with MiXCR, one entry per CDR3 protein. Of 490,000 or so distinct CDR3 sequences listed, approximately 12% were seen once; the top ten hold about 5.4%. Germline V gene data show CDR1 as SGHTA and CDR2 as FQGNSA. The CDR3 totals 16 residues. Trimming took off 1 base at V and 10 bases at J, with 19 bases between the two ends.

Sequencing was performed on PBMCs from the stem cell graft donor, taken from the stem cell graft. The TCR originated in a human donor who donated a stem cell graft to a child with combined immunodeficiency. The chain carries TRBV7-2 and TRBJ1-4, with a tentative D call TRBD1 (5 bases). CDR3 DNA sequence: TGTGCCAGCAGCTTAGAGACCAGTGCACGCGGGGGAAAACTGTTTTTT. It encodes CASSLETSARGGKLFF.